What follows are 16 T cell receptor beta chains derived from one specimen sequenced in a study of T cells in women clearing cervical HPV infection. TCRdb keeps only in-frame clones here, not all; method: immunoSEQ multiplex PCR. The table for this sample gives fewer than 35,000 clones. The sample comprised blood buffy coat. The receptors here all came from a woman between 18 and 70 years old with a cervical HPV16 infection that either progressed to CIN3+ or cleared (not recorded which).

This CDR3 reads CASSDRGLPQETQYF. Partial CDR3 DNA: TGTGCCAGCAGTGACAGGGGGCTTCCGCAAGAGACC. The V call is TRBV2, the J call TRBJ2-5, with TRBD1 identical over 8 bases. With the read ending 3 residues before the CDR3 end, the germline J gene is used to fill in that end. CDR1 SNHLY and CDR2 FYNNEI come from the germline V gene. Unmatched junction bases numbered 5, after V lost 3 bases and J lost 2 bases. The CDR3 totals 15 residues.

Turning to this clone: The read falls 3 residues short of the CDR3 end, and the missing part is taken from the germline J gene. The same CDR3 is also encoded by other DNA sequences in this sample. The rearrangement joins TRBV6-2 or TRBV6-3 to TRBJ1-3; TRBD1 aligns across 10 bases. J lost 4 bases, V lost 2 bases, and 5 bases had no gene match. This CDR3 has 16 residues. Germline CDR1 is MNHEY and CDR2 is SVGEGT. The chain's CDR3 is CASSYPGTGAGNTIYF. CDR3 bases read: TGTGCCAGCAGTTACCCCGGGACAGGGGCCGGAAACACC.

Details on this clone: With the read ending 3 residues before the CDR3 end, the germline J gene is used to fill in that end. V gene TRBV12-5 combines with J gene TRBJ1-3; TRBD1 might be the D (5 bases). The germline V gene encodes CDR1 LGHNT and CDR2 FRNRAP. V was cut by 0 bases and J by 2 bases, with 8 bases left in between. The CDR3 is 15 residues long. The CDR3 loop is CASGLVQGTGNTIYF. The covered CDR3 bases are TGTGCTAGTGGTTTGGTGCAGGGAACTGGAAACACC.

A word on this clone: The read falls 3 residues short of the CDR3 end, and the missing part is taken from the germline J gene. The chain joins TRBV2 to TRBJ2-3; the D gene is possibly TRBD1 (6 bases). Per the germline V gene, CDR1 is SNHLY and CDR2 is FYNNEI. The CDR3 has 13 residues. CDR3 bases read: TGTGCCAGCAGTGTTTACAGGGCCGAGACG. It translates to CASSVYRAET. The full-length CDR3 reads as CASSVYRAETQYF.

CDR3: CASSTLLAGEEETQYF. The covered CDR3 bases are TGCGCCAGCAGCACTTTACTAGCGGGGGAGGAGGAGACC. The rearrangement uses TRBV4-1 and TRBJ2-5; 11 bases agree with TRBD2. The read comes to an end 3 residues before the CDR3 does, leaving the germline J gene to fill in the end. Germline V lookup: CDR1 MGHRA, CDR2 YSYEKL. The trim removed 5 bases at V and 5 bases at J, leaving 10 bases unmatched. This CDR3 comprises 16 residues.

Note on this clone: The read is 3 residues too short to cover the CDR3 end, so that end is filled in from the germline J gene. The V gene is TRBV18, the J gene TRBJ2-3; no clear D gene. The CDR3 spans 16 residues. Germline values: CDR1 KGHSH, CDR2 LQKENI. The CDR3 sequence: CASSPGDSYYQETQYF. The covered CDR3 bases are TGTGCCAGCTCACCCGGAGACTCCTATTACCAAGAGACG.

On this clone: The read ends 3 residues early relative to the CDR3; the germline J gene fills the gap. J is TRBJ2-4 and V is TRBV6-8; TRBD1 matches 7 bases. This CDR3 is 15 amino acids long. The V segment lost 8 bases and the J segment 0 bases; nucleotides outside the gene matches: 7. Germline V lookup: CDR1 MNHGY, CDR2 SAAAGT. The CDR3 sequence is CASRTGAKAKNIQYF. Partial CDR3 DNA: TGTGCCAGCCGCACAGGGGCCAAAGCCAAAAACATT.

Points on this clone: The CDR3 goes on 3 residues after the read ends, and that part is filled in from the germline J gene. The chain joins TRBV11-1 to TRBJ2-1, with 11 bases matching TRBD1. CDR1 is SGHAT and CDR2 is FQDESV in the germline V gene (reference sequence). This CDR3 comprises 15 residues. Trimming cost V 3 bases and J 6 bases; bases outside gene matches: 4. Partial CDR3 DNA: TGTGCCAGCAGCTTGGGGACAGGGGGTAGCAATGAG. Amino acids: CASSLGTGGSNE. The entire CDR3 is CASSLGTGGSNEQFF.

To note about this clone: The CDR3 end falls 3 residues outside the read, so it is completed with the germline J gene. This rearrangement joins TRBV7-8 to TRBJ2-7, with TRBD2 identical over 14 bases. With V trimmed by 4 bases and J by 0 bases, 2 bases remained unmatched. CDR1 SGHVS and CDR2 FQNEAQ come from the germline V gene. This CDR3 is built from 16 residues. The CDR3 spells CASSWGLAGASYEQYF. The CDR3 DNA, read in part, is TGTGCCAGCAGCTGGGGACTAGCGGGAGCCTCCTACGAG.

Concerning this clone itself: Sequencing ends 3 residues short of the CDR3 end; the germline J gene provides the rest. This sequence joins TRBV30 and TRBJ2-3, with 8 nucleotides matching TRBD2. The ends lost 4 bases at V and 0 bases at J; junction bases unmatched: 6. The CDR3 runs 15 residues. Germline CDR1 reads GTSNPN; CDR2 reads SVGIG (reference sequence). The sequenced part of the CDR3 DNA is TGTGCCTGGACAAGACTAGCGCACAGCACAGATACG. Its translation is CAWTRLAHSTDT. The full CDR3 is CAWTRLAHSTDTQYF.

Points on this clone: The missing CDR3 end, 3 residues past where the read stops, is filled in from the germline J gene. V is TRBV6-4 and J is TRBJ2-1; TRBD2 aligns across 11 bases. Germline CDR1 MRHNA, CDR2 SNTAGT. CDR3 length equals 15 residues. The V and J ends lost 6 bases and 6 bases, in that order; junction bases with no gene match: 7. This CDR3 reads CASSPLAGGSNEQFF. Partial CDR3 DNA: TGTGCCAGCAGCCCCCTAGCGGGGGGTAGCAATGAG.

Note on this clone: The read ends 3 residues before the CDR3 terminus; that terminus is restored from the germline J gene. V usage is TRBV28 and J usage is TRBJ2-7; possibly TRBD1 for D (5 bases). V dropped 7 bases and J dropped 1 base, with 14 bases sitting between them. The CDR3 runs 14 residues. Per the germline V gene, CDR1 is MDHEN and CDR2 is SYDVKM. CDR3 DNA (partial): TGTGCCAGCAACGGCAGGGCGCAATCCTACGAG. Translated: CASNGRAQSYE. The whole CDR3 reads CASNGRAQSYEQYF.

CDR3 bases read: TGCGCCAGCCCCCATAGACAGGGCTCGAACACCGGGGAG. Translation: CASPHRQGSNTGE. The CDR3, in full, reads CASPHRQGSNTGELFF. This rearrangement joins TRBV5-1 to TRBJ2-2; TRBD1 agrees at 7 bases. Sequencing ends 3 residues short of the CDR3 end; the germline J gene provides the rest. The germline CDR1 and CDR2 sequences are SGHRS and YFSETQ. Trimming at V came to 7 bases and at J to 0 bases, leaving 9 bases not matched to a gene. The CDR3 extends over 16 amino acids.

With respect to this clone: The missing CDR3 end, 3 residues past where the read stops, is filled in from the germline J gene. The chain combines TRBV18 with TRBJ1-2; TRBD1 matches 9 bases. V was pared by 5 bases and J by 6 bases, with 4 bases of the junction left unmatched. The CDR3 loop spans 13 amino acids. The V gene's germline CDR1 is KGHSH and CDR2 LQKENI. The CDR3 bases that were read are TGTGCCAGCTCATCCGGGACAGGGAATGGC. Translation gives CASSSGTGNG. The CDR3 as a whole reads CASSSGTGNGYTF.

By frequency, this clone registers medium-sized (0.01 to 0.1%). The read is 3 residues too short to cover the CDR3 end, so that end is filled in from the germline J gene. This specimen includes other DNA sequences encoding the same CDR3. V gene TRBV19 combines with J gene TRBJ2-4; D tentatively reads TRBD1 or TRBD2 (6 bases each). The CDR3 has 13 residues. Germline V CDR1 and CDR2: LNHDA, SQIVND (reference sequence). The part of the CDR3 DNA that was read is TGTGCCAGTATTATGCTAGGGGGAGGACCT. Encoded protein: CASIMLGGGP. The entire CDR3 protein is CASIMLGGGPQYF.

As for this clone: Read data end 3 residues before the CDR3 end; the end is taken from the germline J gene. The chain uses TRBV6-1 and TRBJ2-1, with 7 positions matching TRBD1. Germline CDR1 and CDR2: MNHNS and SASEGT. The length of the CDR3 is 18 residues. V shed 2 bases and J 5 bases; nucleotides not matched to a gene: 15. CDR3 sequence reads: CASSEIGKGAKIDNEQFF. Partial CDR3 DNA: TGTGCCAGCAGTGAAATCGGGAAGGGGGCAAAAATTGACAATGAG.